This T cell receptor (beta chain) was found in a study of blood T cell repertoires in COVID-19. This CDR3 is built from 15 residues. Sequencing used immunoSEQ multiplex PCR; TCRdb keeps in-frame clones, though not all of them. The sample carries about 380,000 clones, approximately 87% recorded once. In assigning cohorts, the study relied on participant-reported clinical history. V usage is TRBV21-1 and J usage is TRBJ2-3; the D call in the table, TRBD1, was not verified against the DNA. TRBV21-1 represents a pseudogene. This TCR derives from a man aged 25-45 years who had recovered from COVID-19. Sequenced sample: PBMCs or T cells enriched from blood (not recorded which). Written as DNA, the CDR3 is TGTGCCAGCAGCAAAACAGGGGTCTTCACAGATACGCAGTATTTT. Its translation is CASSKTGVFTDTQYF.